Sequencing of this T cell receptor (beta chain) was carried out in a study of CD4 T cells in relation to SARS-CoV-2 and coronaviruses. General observations from the study: Pre-pandemic and post-infection samples never came from the same donor.

Produced via immunoSEQ multiplex PCR; TCRdb's table is partial and in-frame only. There are 41,000 or so clones in the sample; around 82% occur only once, and 1% to 1.5% lies in the top ten. The CDR3 totals 13 residues. From germline, CDR1 is KGHDR and CDR2 SFDVKD. Trimming removed 7 bases at V and 7 bases at J, with 14 bases between. Notes on this clone: Its antigen is unidentified.

This clonotype was obtained from an adult with COVID-19. The rearrangement links TRBV24-1 to TRBJ2-3, with TRBD2 as a possible D gene (5 bases). Specimen: naive CD4+ T cells from PBMCs, cultured in vitro. As for subset: naive CD4+ T cells isolated by negative enrichment. CDR3 protein: CATREASRNTQYF. The CDR3 DNA sequence: TGTGCCACCAGGGAGGCTAGCAGAAATACGCAGTATTTT.